This TCR beta chain derives from a study of control samples from healthy donors and cancer patients. The data were produced by immunoSEQ multiplex PCR, yet TCRdb's version contains in-frame clones alone and is incomplete. The sample yields 65,000 to 80,000 clones, 80% to 90% seen once. CDR3 size: 11 residues. Trimming removed 5 bases from V and 16 bases from J, with 12 bases in between. The sequence derives from a woman aged 55-69 years with head and neck cancer. The sample was PBMCs. The rearrangement joins TRBV12-3 or TRBV12-4 to TRBJ1-6; D is ambiguous. The CDR3 here is CASSDPGILHF. The CDR3 DNA follows: TGTGCCAGCAGTGATCCTGGCATACTCCACTTT.